What follows are 30 T cell receptor beta chains derived from one specimen sequenced in a study of cytomegalovirus exposure and HLA in healthy donors. Libraries were prepared by immunoSEQ multiplex PCR; TCRdb keeps only in-frame clonotypes and omits some of them. The sample holds about 180,000 clones, roughly 85% seen once. Source material: PBMCs. The origin of the receptors is a man younger than 30 in good health and CMV-seropositive.

The V and J genes are TRBV14 and TRBJ1-1, with TRBD1 matching 9 bases. V shed 3 bases, J shed 0 bases, and the junction held 2 bases outside the gene matches. Germline-derived CDR1 and CDR2 are SGHDN and FVKESK. The CDR3 extends over 15 amino acids. Here the CDR3 DNA reads TGTGCCAGCAGCCACGGACAGGGGATGAACACTGAAGCTTTCTTT. The encoded protein is CASSHGQGMNTEAFF.

This clone was counted between two and nine times. The chain recombines TRBV7-9 with TRBJ2-5; TRBD1 is a possible D gene (6 bases). Trimming shortened V by 5 bases and J by 3 bases, and 13 bases separated the two germline ends. Looked up from germline, CDR1 is SEHNR and CDR2 is FQNEAQ (reference sequence). CDR3 size: 14 residues. CDR3 region: CASSRDTVEETQYF. CDR3 bases: TGTGCCAGCAGCCGGGACACGGTAGAAGAGACCCAGTACTTC.

This clone was recorded a few times. V gene TRBV7-9 combines with J gene TRBJ2-3; D not certain. CDR1 SEHNR and CDR2 FQNEAQ come from the germline V gene (reference sequence). With 5 bases removed from V and 4 bases from J, the gap between germline ends came to 10 bases. The CDR3 spans 13 residues. DNA for the CDR3: TGTGCCAGCAGCCCCCGAGGTCCAGATACGCAGTATTTT. Translating gives CASSPRGPDTQYF.

This rearrangement joins TRBV7-9 to TRBJ1-4, with 8 nucleotides matching TRBD1. The CDR3 sequence is 13 residues long. J lost 7 bases, V lost 5 bases, and 3 bases had no gene match. CDR1 and CDR2 (germline): SEHNR, FQNEAQ (reference sequence). The CDR3 region is CASSPGGFEKLFF. The CDR3 region has the DNA TGTGCCAGCAGCCCAGGGGGCTTTGAAAAACTGTTTTTT.

J is TRBJ2-7 and V is TRBV27, with TRBD1 matching over 9 bases. The CDR3 runs to 13 residues. Germline values: CDR1 MNHEY, CDR2 SMNVEV (reference sequence). V shed 8 bases and J 5 bases; nucleotides not matched to a gene: 7. Here the CDR3 reads CASRRTGENEQYF. CDR3 DNA sequence: TGTGCCAGCCGCCGGACAGGGGAAAACGAGCAGTACTTC.

This chain joins TRBV2 and TRBJ1-5; TRBD1 matches at 7 bases. The CDR3 is 13 amino acids. The J segment lost 4 bases and the V segment lost 5 bases, leaving 2 bases of the junction unmatched. From germline, CDR1 is SNHLY and CDR2 FYNNEI. The CDR3 is CASSIQGNQPQHF. Written as DNA, the CDR3 is TGTGCCAGCAGTATACAGGGGAATCAGCCCCAGCATTTT.

Here the CDR3 reads CASSYFDSNNEQFF. The CDR3 DNA follows: TGTGCCAGCAGTTACTTCGACAGTAACAATGAGCAGTTCTTC. The rearrangement uses TRBV6-5 and TRBJ2-1; tentatively, D is TRBD1 (5 bases). Trimming removed 1 base at V and 5 bases at J, with 9 bases between. Germline V lookup: CDR1 MNHEY, CDR2 SVGAGI. There are 14 residues in the CDR3.

The chain employs TRBV29-1 and TRBJ1-4; D ambiguous. In germline, CDR1 is SQVTM, CDR2 ANQGSEA. The CDR3 contains 15 residues. Trimming cost V 5 bases and J 10 bases, with 23 bases left between them. CDR3 sequence reads: CSVFLLGAAEGKLFF. Written as DNA, the CDR3 is TGCAGCGTTTTTCTCCTCGGTGCGGCGGAAGGAAAACTGTTTTTT.

This clone is a singleton in its sample. This chain connects TRBV28 to TRBJ1-1; TRBD1 matches 7 bases. The germline V gene has CDR1 MDHEN and CDR2 SYDVKM. V lost 6 bases to trimming and J lost 2 bases; unmatched junction nucleotides: 6. The CDR3 is 14 amino acids. This CDR3 reads CASRVTGTNTEAFF. CDR3 DNA sequence: TGTGCCAGCAGGGTGACAGGGACTAACACTGAAGCTTTCTTT.

The chain uses TRBV12-5 and TRBJ2-7, with unresolved D. This CDR3 spans 15 amino acids. Germline CDR1 and CDR2: LGHNT and FRNRAP. The ends were cut back, 0 bases at V and 2 bases at J, with 11 bases in the middle. The CDR3 loop reads CASGLVLASTYEQYF. The CDR3 DNA reads TGTGCTAGTGGTTTGGTGCTTGCCAGTACCTACGAGCAGTACTTC.

This rearrangement joins TRBV28 to TRBJ1-4, with D maybe TRBD1 (6 bases). The ends were cut back, 4 bases at V and 8 bases at J, with 20 bases in the middle. The CDR3 extends over 16 amino acids. Germline V gene sequence: CDR1 MDHEN, CDR2 SYDVKM. CDR3 sequence (DNA): TGTGCCAGCAGTTCCAACCCGGGACTAGGGGGAGAAAAACTGTTTTTT. Encoded protein: CASSSNPGLGGEKLFF.

The chain couples TRBV7-9 to TRBJ1-2; D perhaps matches TRBD1 (6 bases). Germline CDR1 SEHNR, CDR2 FQNEAQ (reference sequence). V was shortened by 4 bases and J by 6 bases, with 18 bases between the two germline ends. The CDR3 contains 15 residues. Written as DNA, the CDR3 is TGTGCCAGCAGCTCTACGGACAGTAACGGCGATGGCTACACCTTC. This encodes CASSSTDSNGDGYTF.

J is TRBJ1-2 and V is TRBV7-9, with 9 nucleotides matching TRBD1. Unmatched junction bases numbered 6, after V lost 1 base and J lost 3 bases. Per germline, CDR1 SEHNR and CDR2 FQNEAQ (reference sequence). The CDR3 runs to 16 residues. CDR3 coding DNA: TGTGCCAGCAGCTTAGAGGGGGGACAGGGTCACTATGGCTACACCTTC. Its translation is CASSLEGGQGHYGYTF.

This sequence joins TRBV7-9 and TRBJ1-1; D is undetermined. V was cut by 5 bases and J by 1 base, with 5 bases left in between. The CDR3 length is 12 residues. The germline V gene has CDR1 SEHNR and CDR2 FQNEAQ (reference sequence). CDR3 nucleotide sequence: TGTGCCAGCAGCCTATCGAACACTGAAGCTTTCTTT. This encodes CASSLSNTEAFF.

This rearrangement joins TRBV10-2 to TRBJ2-5; TRBD2 matches 8 bases. Trimming cost V 6 bases and J 2 bases; bases outside gene matches: 14. This CDR3 is built from 17 residues. Germline CDR1 is WSHSY and CDR2 is SAAADI. CDR3 protein: CASRSSGGRAPQETQYF. For the CDR3, the DNA is TGCGCCAGCAGATCAAGCGGGGGCAGGGCTCCTCAAGAGACCCAGTACTTC.

The count of this clone is one. The CDR3 loop is CASSLPLTNGGQFF. CDR3 coding DNA: TGTGCCAGCAGCTTGCCCCTCACTAACGGGGGGCAGTTCTTC. This chain uses TRBV5-4 with TRBJ2-1, with TRBD2 as a possible D gene (6 bases). CDR1 and CDR2 (germline): SGHNT, YYREEE (reference sequence). The ends were cut back, 1 base at V and 12 bases at J, with 17 bases in the middle. This CDR3 spans 14 amino acids.

The chain joins TRBV27 to TRBJ1-4; D ambiguous. V dropped 6 bases and J dropped 4 bases, with 18 bases sitting between them. Germline V CDR1 and CDR2: MNHEY, SMNVEV (reference sequence). The CDR3 is 16 amino acids. The CDR3 DNA follows: TGTGCCAGCAGCCTCAGGTTATACCGTGATAATGAAAAACTGTTTTTT. This codes for CASSLRLYRDNEKLFF.

The rearrangement joins TRBV11-3 to TRBJ2-4; the D gene is possibly TRBD1 (6 bases). Germline V gene data show CDR1 as SGHNT and CDR2 as YENEEA. The CDR3 is 16 residues long. The V and J ends lost 4 bases and 0 bases respectively, with 13 bases between them. The CDR3 here is CASSSTGTIAKNIQYF. The CDR3 coding sequence is TGTGCCAGCAGCTCCACAGGGACGATAGCCAAAAACATTCAGTACTTC. Full variable domain (rest looked up from reference TRBV11-3 and TRBJ2-4): EAGVVQSPRYKIIEKKQPVAFWCNPISGHNTLYWYLQNLGQGPELLIRYENEEAVDDSQLPKDRFSAERLKGVDSTLKIQPAELGDSAVYLCASSSTGTIAKNIQYFGAGTRLSVL.

This chain uses TRBV19 with TRBJ1-5, with 8 positions matching TRBD1. Per the germline V gene, CDR1 is LNHDA and CDR2 is SQIVND (reference sequence). The V and J ends lost 5 bases and 4 bases, in that order; junction bases with no gene match: 10. This CDR3 region has 16 residues. CDR3 in DNA: TGTGCCAGTAGTCCCCGGACAGGGAGGGCAAATCAGCCCCAGCATTTT. This translates into CASSPRTGRANQPQHF.

Here the CDR3 DNA reads TGTGCCAGCAGTACCGCTTTCCGCGATGAGCAGTTCTTC. The encoded protein is CASSTAFRDEQFF. V is TRBV27 and J is TRBJ2-1; unclear D gene. Germline lookup yields CDR1 MNHEY and CDR2 SMNVEV (reference sequence). Trimming stripped 5 bases from V and 8 bases from J, with 13 bases between. CDR3 length equals 13 residues.

J is TRBJ2-7 and V is TRBV30; 7 nucleotides agree with TRBD1. There are 15 residues in the CDR3. The trim removed 5 bases at V and 4 bases at J, leaving 14 bases unmatched. The germline V gene has CDR1 GTSNPN and CDR2 SVGIG (reference sequence). CDR3 protein: CAWGRGGNPTYEQYF. As DNA, the CDR3 is TGTGCCTGGGGCAGAGGGGGCAACCCTACGTACGAGCAGTACTTC.

V usage is TRBV7-2 and J usage is TRBJ1-4; D is unresolved. Trimming removed 1 base at V and 2 bases at J, with 8 bases between. This CDR3 is built from 15 residues. Germline lookup yields CDR1 SGHTA and CDR2 FQGNSA. The CDR3 sequence is CASSLGARTNEKLFF. CDR3 in DNA: TGTGCCAGCAGCTTAGGAGCTCGGACTAATGAAAAACTGTTTTTT.

The chain employs TRBV13 and TRBJ1-5, with D perhaps matching TRBD1 (6 bases). Germline lookup yields CDR1 PRHDT and CDR2 FYEKMQ (reference sequence). The V gene lost 0 bases and the J gene lost 2 bases, with 11 bases spanning the gap. The CDR3 is made up of 16 amino acids. CDR3 region: CASSLGGGAGNQPQHF. The CDR3 bases are TGTGCCAGCAGCTTAGGAGGGGGGGCGGGCAATCAGCCCCAGCATTTT.

The CDR3 region has the DNA TGTGCCAGCAGTCCCAGGGCCTTAGGACCCCAGCATTTT. Translation gives CASSPRALGPQHF. The chain couples TRBV27 to TRBJ1-5; possibly TRBD1 for D (5 bases). Trimming left V 5 bases short and J 10 bases short, with 15 bases between. CDR1 and CDR2 (germline): MNHEY, SMNVEV (reference sequence). The CDR3 is 13 amino acids.

The chain joins TRBV10-3 to TRBJ1-6; D might be TRBD1 (5 bases). Germline CDR1 and CDR2: ENHRY and SYGVKD. The CDR3 extends over 13 amino acids. Trimming took off 6 bases at V and 8 bases at J, with 11 bases between the two ends. The CDR3 DNA reads as TGTGCCATCAGGGGGACGGGAGATTCACCCCTCCACTTT. Its protein product is CAIRGTGDSPLHF.

V and J are TRBV4-1 and TRBJ1-4, with 10 bases matching TRBD1. The J segment lost 8 bases and the V segment lost 4 bases, leaving 10 bases of the junction unmatched. Germline values: CDR1 MGHRA, CDR2 YSYEKL. The CDR3 contains 16 residues. CDR3 DNA sequence: TGCGCCAGCAGCCTTGGGGACGGGACAGGGGTCGAAAAACTGTTTTTT. Residues: CASSLGDGTGVEKLFF.

The chain couples TRBV6-1 to TRBJ1-4, with 9 bases aligning to TRBD1. Trimming cost V 3 bases and J 7 bases; bases outside gene matches: 9. This CDR3 spans 16 amino acids. CDR1 and CDR2 (germline): MNHNS, SASEGT. The CDR3 region is CASSDPGTGLFEKLFF. For the CDR3, the DNA is TGTGCCAGCAGTGACCCGGGGACAGGGCTTTTTGAAAAACTGTTTTTT.

The V gene is TRBV9, the J gene TRBJ2-3; 7 bases map to TRBD2. Germline V gene data show CDR1 as SGDLS and CDR2 as YYNGEE. The CDR3 consists of 15 residues. J lost 0 bases, V lost 4 bases, and 5 bases had no gene match. CDR3 DNA: TGTGCCAGCAGCTTAGAGGGAGGGAGCACAGATACGCAGTATTTT. It encodes CASSLEGGSTDTQYF.

V gene TRBV25-1 combines with J gene TRBJ1-6; possible D gene TRBD1, 5 bases. CDR1 MGHDK and CDR2 SYGVNS come from the germline V gene. The CDR3 consists of 13 residues. V lost 5 bases and J 9 bases, leaving 11 bases between the germline ends. The CDR3 reads CASSTSDISPLHF. In DNA, the CDR3 is TGTGCCAGCAGTACCTCGGACATTTCACCCCTCCACTTT.

The chain is built from TRBV29-1 and TRBJ1-1; 8 positions agree with TRBD1. Germline CDR1 reads SQVTM; CDR2 reads ANQGSEA. The CDR3 has 13 amino acids. The trim removed 3 bases at V and 5 bases at J, leaving 5 bases unmatched. The CDR3 nucleotides are TGCAGCGTTGACAGGGGGCAGGGTACTGAAGCTTTCTTT. This codes for CSVDRGQGTEAFF.